The 3 T cell receptor beta chains presented below share a single source sample, sequenced in a study of blood T cell repertoires in COVID-19 (dated by TCRdb to the early 2020s). The library was prepared using the immunoSEQ multiplex PCR assay. The source is immuneACCESS, and TCRdb retained only in-frame sequences with V and J called. Part of the clones is not carried over; for the studies checked, unresolved V genes explain less than half of this, and the remainder is unexplained. Within this sample are 200,000 to 300,000 clones, with roughly 86% of them counted one time only. Roughly 9.8% of the sample is held by the ten biggest clonotypes. Material: peripheral blood. The receptors derive from a man aged 35 to 55 who had recovered from COVID-19.

The V gene is TRBV14, the J gene TRBJ2-1, with TRBD2 matching over 13 bases. The germline V gene encodes CDR1 SGHDN and CDR2 FVKESK. The trim removed 6 bases at V and 2 bases at J, leaving 10 bases unmatched. This CDR3 comprises 18 residues. The CDR3: CASSRGLAGAPTYNEQFF. CDR3 nucleotide sequence: TGTGCCAGCAGTCGAGGACTAGCGGGAGCCCCCACCTACAATGAGCAGTTCTTC.

The chain links TRBV10-3 to TRBJ2-1, with a possible D match to TRBD1 (5 bases). The CDR3 extends over 13 amino acids. Germline V gene sequence: CDR1 ENHRY, CDR2 SYGVKD. Trimming shortened V by 6 bases and J by 5 bases, and 11 bases separated the two germline ends. For the CDR3, the DNA is TGTGCCATCAGCCAAGGGGCCAACAATGAGCAGTTCTTC. It encodes CAISQGANNEQFF.

This clone was seen just once. The J gene is TRBJ2-7, the V gene TRBV7-2; 7 bases line up with TRBD1. J lost 3 bases, V lost 5 bases, and 7 bases had no gene match. CDR3 length: 14 residues. Germline CDR1 SGHTA, CDR2 FQGNSA. CDR3 sequence reads: CASSIYRGYYEQYF. CDR3 bases: TGTGCCAGCAGCATTTACAGGGGTTACTACGAGCAGTACTTC.